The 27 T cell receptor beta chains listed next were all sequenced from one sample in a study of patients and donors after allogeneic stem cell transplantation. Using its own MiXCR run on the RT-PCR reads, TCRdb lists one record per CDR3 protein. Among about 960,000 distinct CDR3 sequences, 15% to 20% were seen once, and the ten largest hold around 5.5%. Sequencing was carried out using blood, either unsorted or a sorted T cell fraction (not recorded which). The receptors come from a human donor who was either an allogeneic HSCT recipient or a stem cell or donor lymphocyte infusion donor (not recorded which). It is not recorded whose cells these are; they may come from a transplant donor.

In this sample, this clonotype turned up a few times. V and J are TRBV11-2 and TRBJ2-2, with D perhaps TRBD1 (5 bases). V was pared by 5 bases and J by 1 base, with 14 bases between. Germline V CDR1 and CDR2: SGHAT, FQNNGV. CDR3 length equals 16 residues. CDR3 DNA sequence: TGTGCCAGCAGCCCCGGGTGGGGCGGGAACACCGGGGAGCTGTTTTTT. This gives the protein CASSPGWGGNTGELFF.

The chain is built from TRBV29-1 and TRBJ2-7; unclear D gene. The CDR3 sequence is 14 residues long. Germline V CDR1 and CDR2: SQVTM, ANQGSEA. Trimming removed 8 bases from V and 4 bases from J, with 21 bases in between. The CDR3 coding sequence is TGCAGCCCCCGATTAGGTCCTTATATTTACGAGCAGTACTTC. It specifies CSPRLGPYIYEQYF.

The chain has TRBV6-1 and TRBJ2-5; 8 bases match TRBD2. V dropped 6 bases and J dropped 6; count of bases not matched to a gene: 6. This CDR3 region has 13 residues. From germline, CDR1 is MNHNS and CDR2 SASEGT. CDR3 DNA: TGTGCCAGCAGCCGGGAGGGGAGGAAGACCCAGTACTTC. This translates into CASSREGRKTQYF.

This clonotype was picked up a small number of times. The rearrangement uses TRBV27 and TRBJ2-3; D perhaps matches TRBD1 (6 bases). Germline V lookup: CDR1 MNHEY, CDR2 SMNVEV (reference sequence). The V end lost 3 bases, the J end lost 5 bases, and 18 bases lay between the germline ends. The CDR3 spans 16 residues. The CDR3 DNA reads TGTGCCAGCAGTTTTTTGGCCAGGGGAGAGGGAGATACGCAGTATTTT. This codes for CASSFLARGEGDTQYF.

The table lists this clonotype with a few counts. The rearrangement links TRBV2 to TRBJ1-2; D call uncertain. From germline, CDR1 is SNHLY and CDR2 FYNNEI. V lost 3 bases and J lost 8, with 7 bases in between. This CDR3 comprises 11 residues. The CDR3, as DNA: TGTGCCAGCAGTGACGTCCGGGGCTACACCTTC. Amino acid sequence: CASSDVRGYTF.

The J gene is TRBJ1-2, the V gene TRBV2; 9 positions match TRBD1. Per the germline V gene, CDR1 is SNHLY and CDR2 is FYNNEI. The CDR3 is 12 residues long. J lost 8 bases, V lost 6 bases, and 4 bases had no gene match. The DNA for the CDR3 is TGTGCCAGCAGAAGGACAGGGGTCGGCTACACCTTC. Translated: CASRRTGVGYTF. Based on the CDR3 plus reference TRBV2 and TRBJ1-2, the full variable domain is EPEVTQTPSHQVTQMGQEVILRCVPISNHLYFYWYRQILGQKVEFLVSFYNNEISEKSEIFDDQFSVERPDGSNFTLKIRSTKLEDSAMYFCASRRTGVGYTFGSGTRLTVV.

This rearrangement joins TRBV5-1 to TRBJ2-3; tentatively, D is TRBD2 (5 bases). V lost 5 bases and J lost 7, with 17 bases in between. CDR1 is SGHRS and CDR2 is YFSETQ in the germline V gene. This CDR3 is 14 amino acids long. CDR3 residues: CASRIEGSSYTQYF. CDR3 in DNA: TGCGCCAGCAGAATAGAGGGCTCTTCATATACGCAGTATTTT.

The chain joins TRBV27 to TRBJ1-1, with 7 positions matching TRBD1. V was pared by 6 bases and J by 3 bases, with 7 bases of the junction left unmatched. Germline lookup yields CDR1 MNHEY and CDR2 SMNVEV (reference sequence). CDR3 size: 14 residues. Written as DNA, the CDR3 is TGTGCCAGCAGAAAGGGGGCGTCGGACACTGAAGCTTTCTTT. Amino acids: CASRKGASDTEAFF.

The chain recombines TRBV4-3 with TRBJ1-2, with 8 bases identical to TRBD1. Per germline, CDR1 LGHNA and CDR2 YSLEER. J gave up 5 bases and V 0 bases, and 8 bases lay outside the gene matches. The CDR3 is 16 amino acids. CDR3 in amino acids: CASSQDRVRTGYGYTF. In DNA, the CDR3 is TGCGCCAGCAGCCAAGATCGGGTGAGGACAGGGTATGGCTACACCTTC.

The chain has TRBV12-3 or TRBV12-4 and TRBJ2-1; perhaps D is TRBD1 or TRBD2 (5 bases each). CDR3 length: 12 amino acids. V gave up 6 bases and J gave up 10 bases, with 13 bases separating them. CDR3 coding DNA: TGTGCCAGCAGCCTCTTCAGGGACGAGCAGTTCTTC. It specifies CASSLFRDEQFF.

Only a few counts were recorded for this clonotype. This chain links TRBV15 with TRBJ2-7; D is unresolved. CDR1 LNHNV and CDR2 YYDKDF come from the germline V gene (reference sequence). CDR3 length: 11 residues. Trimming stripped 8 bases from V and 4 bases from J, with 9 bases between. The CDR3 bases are TGTGCCACCCGATTGGGTTACGAGCAGTACTTC. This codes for CATRLGYEQYF.

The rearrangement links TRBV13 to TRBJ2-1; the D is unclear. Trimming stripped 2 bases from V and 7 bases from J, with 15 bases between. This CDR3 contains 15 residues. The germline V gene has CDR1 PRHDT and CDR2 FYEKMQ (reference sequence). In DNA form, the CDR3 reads TGTGCCAGCAGCTTATCCGGTTATGGGAAGAATGAGCAGTTCTTC. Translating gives CASSLSGYGKNEQFF.

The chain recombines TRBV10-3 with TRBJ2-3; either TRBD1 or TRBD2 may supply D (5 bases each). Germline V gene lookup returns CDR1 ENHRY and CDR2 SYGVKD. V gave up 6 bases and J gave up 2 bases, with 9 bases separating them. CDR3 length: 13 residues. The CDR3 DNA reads TGTGCCATCAGCCCGGGGACCACAGATACGCAGTATTTT. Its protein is CAISPGTTDTQYF.

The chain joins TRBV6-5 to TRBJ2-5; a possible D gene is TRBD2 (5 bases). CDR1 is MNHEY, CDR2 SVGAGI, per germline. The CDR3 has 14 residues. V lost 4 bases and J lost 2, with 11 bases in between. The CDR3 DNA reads TGTGCCAGCAGTTCCGAGGGTTGGCAAGAGACCCAGTACTTC. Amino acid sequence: CASSSEGWQETQYF.

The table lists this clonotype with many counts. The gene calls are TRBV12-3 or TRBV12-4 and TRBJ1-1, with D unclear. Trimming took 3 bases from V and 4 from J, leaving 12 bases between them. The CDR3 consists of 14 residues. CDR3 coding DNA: TGTGCCAGCAGTTTTAAGGGAGGTGGCACTGAAGCTTTCTTT. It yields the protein CASSFKGGGTEAFF.

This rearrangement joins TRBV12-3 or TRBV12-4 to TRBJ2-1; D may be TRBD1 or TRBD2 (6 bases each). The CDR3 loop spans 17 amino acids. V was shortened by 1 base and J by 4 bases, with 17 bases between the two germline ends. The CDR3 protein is CASSLGGGTAPYNEQFF. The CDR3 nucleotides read TGTGCCAGCAGTTTAGGAGGGGGGACTGCCCCTTACAATGAGCAGTTCTTC.

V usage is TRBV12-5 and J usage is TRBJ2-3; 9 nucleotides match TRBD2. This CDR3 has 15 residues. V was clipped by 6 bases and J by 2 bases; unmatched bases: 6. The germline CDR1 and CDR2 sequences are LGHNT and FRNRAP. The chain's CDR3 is CASGAGTSFTDTQYF. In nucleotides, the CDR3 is TGTGCTAGTGGGGCCGGGACTAGCTTCACAGATACGCAGTATTTT.

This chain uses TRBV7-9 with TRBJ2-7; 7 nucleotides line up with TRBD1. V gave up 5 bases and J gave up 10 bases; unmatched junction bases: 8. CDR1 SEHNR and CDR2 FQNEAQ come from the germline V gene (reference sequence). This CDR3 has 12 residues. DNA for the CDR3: TGTGCCAGCAGCGCAGACAGGGTCCTTCAGTACTTC. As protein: CASSADRVLQYF.

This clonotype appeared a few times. The CDR3 loop reads CASSSRPGAPGKPQHF. CDR3 coding DNA: TGTGCCAGCAGCTCGAGGCCAGGGGCCCCCGGGAAGCCCCAGCATTTT. The gene calls are TRBV7-2 and TRBJ1-5; the D gene is possibly TRBD1 (6 bases). Per the germline V gene, CDR1 is SGHTA and CDR2 is FQGNSA. V dropped 4 bases and J dropped 8 bases, with 21 bases sitting between them. The CDR3 extends over 16 amino acids.

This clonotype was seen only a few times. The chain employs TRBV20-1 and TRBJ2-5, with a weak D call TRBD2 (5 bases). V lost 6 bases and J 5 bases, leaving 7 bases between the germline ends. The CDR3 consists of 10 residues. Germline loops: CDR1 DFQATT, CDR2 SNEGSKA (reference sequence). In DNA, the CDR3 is TGCAGTGCACTAGTGGAGACCCAGTACTTC. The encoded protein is CSALVETQYF.

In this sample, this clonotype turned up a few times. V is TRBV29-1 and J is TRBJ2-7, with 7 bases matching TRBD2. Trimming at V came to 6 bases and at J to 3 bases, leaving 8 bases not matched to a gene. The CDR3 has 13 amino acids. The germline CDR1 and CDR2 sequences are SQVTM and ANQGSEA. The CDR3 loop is CSVPGLGDYEQYF. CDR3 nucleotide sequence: TGCAGCGTCCCCGGACTAGGGGACTACGAGCAGTACTTC.

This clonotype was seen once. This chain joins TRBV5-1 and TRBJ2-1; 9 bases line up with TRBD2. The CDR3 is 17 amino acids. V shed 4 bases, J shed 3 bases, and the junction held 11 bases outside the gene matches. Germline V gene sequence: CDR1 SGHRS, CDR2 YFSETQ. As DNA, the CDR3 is TGCGCCAGCAGCGCGTATTTAGCGGGAGCGGGCTACAATGAGCAGTTCTTC. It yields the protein CASSAYLAGAGYNEQFF.

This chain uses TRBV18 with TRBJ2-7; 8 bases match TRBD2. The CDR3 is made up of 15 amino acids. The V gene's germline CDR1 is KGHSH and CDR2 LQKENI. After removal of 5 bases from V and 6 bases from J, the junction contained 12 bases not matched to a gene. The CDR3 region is CASSVSPGLEPEQYF. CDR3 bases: TGTGCCAGCTCAGTATCCCCGGGACTAGAGCCCGAGCAGTACTTC. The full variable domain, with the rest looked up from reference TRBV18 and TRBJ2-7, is NAGVMQNPRHLVRRRGQEARLRCSPMKGHSHVYWYRQLPEEGLKFMVYLQKENIIDESGMPKERFSAEFPKEGPSILRIQQVVRGDSAAYFCASSVSPGLEPEQYFGPGTRLTVT.

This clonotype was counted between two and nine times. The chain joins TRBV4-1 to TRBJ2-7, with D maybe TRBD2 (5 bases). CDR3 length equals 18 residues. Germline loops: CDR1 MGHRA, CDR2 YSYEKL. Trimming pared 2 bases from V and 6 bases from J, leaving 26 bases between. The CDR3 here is CASSQLPTNGLHAPEQYF. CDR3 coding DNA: TGCGCCAGCAGCCAATTGCCGACTAACGGGCTACATGCGCCCGAGCAGTACTTC.

The CDR3 DNA reads TGTGCCAGAGGACGGGATTCGGGCACAGATACGCAGTATTTT. Amino acids: CARGRDSGTDTQYF. The chain uses TRBV2 and TRBJ2-3; perhaps TRBD2 as D (5 bases). The CDR3 extends over 14 amino acids. Between the trimmed V and J ends, which lost 9 bases and 1 base, there was a span of 14 bases. CDR1 is SNHLY and CDR2 is FYNNEI in the germline V gene.

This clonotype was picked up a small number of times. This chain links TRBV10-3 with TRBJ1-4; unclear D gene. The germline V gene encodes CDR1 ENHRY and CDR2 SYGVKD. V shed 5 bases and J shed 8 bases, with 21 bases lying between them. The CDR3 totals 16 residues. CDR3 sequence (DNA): TGTGCCATCAGTAATATAACCCCGGCCCTTCGGGAAAAACTGTTTTTT. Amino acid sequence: CAISNITPALREKLFF.

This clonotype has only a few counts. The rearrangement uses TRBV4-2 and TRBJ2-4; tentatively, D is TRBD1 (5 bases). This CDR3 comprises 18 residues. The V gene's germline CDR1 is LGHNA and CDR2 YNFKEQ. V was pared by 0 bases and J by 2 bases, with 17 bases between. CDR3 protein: CASSQDLGRAQSKNIQYF. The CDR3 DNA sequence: TGTGCCAGCAGCCAAGATTTGGGCAGGGCCCAATCCAAAAACATTCAGTACTTC.